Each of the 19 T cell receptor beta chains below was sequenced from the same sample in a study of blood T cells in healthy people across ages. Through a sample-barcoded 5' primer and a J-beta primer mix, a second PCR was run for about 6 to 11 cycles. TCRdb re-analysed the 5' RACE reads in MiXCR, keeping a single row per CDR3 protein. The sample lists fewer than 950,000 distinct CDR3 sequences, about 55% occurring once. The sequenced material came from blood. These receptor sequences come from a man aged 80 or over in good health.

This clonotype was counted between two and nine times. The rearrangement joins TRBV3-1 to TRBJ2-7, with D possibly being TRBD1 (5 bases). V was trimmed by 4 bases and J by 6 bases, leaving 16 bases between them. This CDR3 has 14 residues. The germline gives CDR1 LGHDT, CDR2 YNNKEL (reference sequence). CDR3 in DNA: TGTGCCAGCAGCCCTCGGACAACCGGTAGCGAGCAGTACTTC. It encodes CASSPRTTGSEQYF.

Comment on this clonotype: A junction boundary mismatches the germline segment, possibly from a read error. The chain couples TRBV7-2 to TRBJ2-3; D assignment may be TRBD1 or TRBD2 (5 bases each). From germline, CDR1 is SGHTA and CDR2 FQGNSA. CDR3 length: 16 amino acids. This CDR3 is CAGSPREGRGTDTQYF. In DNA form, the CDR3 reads TGTGCCGGCAGCCCACGTGAGGGGCGAGGCACAGATACGCAGTATTTT.

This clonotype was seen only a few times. The CDR3 loop is CSAPDRNTEAFF. The CDR3 DNA sequence: TGCAGTGCTCCCGACAGGAACACTGAAGCTTTCTTT. The chain has TRBV20-1 and TRBJ1-1; D may be TRBD1 (5 bases). The CDR3 extends over 12 amino acids. CDR1 is DFQATT and CDR2 is SNEGSKA in the germline V gene (reference sequence). The V and J ends lost 5 bases and 1 base respectively, with 8 bases between them.

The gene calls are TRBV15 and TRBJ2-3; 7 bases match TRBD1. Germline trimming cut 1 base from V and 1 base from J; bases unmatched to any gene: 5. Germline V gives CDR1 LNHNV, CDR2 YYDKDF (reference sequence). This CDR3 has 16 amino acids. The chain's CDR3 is CATSRVRGSGTDTQYF. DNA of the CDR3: TGTGCCACCAGCAGAGTCAGGGGGTCGGGCACAGATACGCAGTATTTT.

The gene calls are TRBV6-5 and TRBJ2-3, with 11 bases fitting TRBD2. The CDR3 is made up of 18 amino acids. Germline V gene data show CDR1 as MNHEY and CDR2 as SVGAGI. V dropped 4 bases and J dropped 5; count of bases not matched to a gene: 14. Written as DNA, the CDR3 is TGTGCCAGCAGTTTCACTCCTCCACTAGCGGGAGCACGAGATACGCAGTATTTT. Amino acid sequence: CASSFTPPLAGARDTQYF.

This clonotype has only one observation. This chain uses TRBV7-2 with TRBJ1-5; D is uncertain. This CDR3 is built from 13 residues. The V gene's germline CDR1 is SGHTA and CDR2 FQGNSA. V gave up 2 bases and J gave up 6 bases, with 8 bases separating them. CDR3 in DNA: TGTGCCAGCAGCTTAATGAATGGTCAGCCCCAGCATTTT. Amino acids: CASSLMNGQPQHF. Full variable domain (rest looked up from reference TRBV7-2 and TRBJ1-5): GAGVSQSPSNKVTEKGKDVELRCDPISGHTALYWYRQSLGQGLEFLIYFQGNSAPDKSGLPSDRFSAERTGGSVSTLTIQRTQQEDSAVYLCASSLMNGQPQHFGDGTRLSIL.

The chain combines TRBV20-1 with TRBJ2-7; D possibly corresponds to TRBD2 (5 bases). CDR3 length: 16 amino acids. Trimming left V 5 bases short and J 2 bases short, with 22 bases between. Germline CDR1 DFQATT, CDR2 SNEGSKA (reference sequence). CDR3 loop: CSAAEGGGFGAYEQYF. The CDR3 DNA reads TGCAGTGCTGCAGAAGGTGGCGGGTTTGGAGCCTACGAGCAGTACTTC.

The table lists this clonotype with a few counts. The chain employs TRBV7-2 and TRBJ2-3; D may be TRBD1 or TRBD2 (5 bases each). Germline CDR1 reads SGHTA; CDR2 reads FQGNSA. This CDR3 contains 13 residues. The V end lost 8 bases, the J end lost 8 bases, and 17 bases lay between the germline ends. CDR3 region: CASAQRGLGTQYF. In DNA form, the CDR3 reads TGTGCCAGCGCGCAGAGGGGCCTAGGTACGCAGTATTTT.

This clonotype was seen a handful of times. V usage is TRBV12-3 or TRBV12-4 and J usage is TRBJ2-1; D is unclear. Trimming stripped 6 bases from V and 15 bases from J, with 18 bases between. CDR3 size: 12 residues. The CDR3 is CASSPRPGSAFF. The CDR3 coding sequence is TGTGCCAGCAGCCCCCGCCCCGGTAGTGCGTTCTTC.

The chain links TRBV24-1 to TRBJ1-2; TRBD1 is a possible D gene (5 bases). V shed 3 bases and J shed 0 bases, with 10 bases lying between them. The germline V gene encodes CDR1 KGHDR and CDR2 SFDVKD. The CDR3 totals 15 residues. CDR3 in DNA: TGTGCCACCAGTGATGGGGGGGTACCTAACTATGGCTACACCTTC. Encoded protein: CATSDGGVPNYGYTF.

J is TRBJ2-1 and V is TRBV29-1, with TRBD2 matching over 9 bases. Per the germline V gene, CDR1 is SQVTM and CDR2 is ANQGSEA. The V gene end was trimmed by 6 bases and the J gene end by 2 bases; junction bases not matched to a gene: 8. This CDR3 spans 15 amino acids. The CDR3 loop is CSVAAGGVPYNEQFF. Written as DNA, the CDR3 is TGCAGCGTGGCCGCGGGGGGGGTACCCTACAATGAGCAGTTCTTC.

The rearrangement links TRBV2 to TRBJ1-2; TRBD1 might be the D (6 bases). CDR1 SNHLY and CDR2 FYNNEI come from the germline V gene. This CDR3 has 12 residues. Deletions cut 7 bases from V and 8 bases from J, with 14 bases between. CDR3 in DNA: TGTGCCAGCACTCCACAGGGAGAAGGCTACACCTTC. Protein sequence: CASTPQGEGYTF.

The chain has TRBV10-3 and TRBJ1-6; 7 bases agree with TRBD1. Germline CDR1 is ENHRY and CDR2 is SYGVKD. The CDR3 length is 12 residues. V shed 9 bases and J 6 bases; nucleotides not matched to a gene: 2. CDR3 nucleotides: TGTGCCATAGGACAGGTTAATTCACCCCTCCACTTT. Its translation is CAIGQVNSPLHF.

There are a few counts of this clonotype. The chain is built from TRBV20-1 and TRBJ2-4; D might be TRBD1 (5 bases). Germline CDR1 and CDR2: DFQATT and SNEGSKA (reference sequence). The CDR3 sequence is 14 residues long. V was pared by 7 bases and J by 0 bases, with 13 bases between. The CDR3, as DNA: TGCAGTGGCGCGGACACCCTAGCCAAAAACATTCAGTACTTC. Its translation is CSGADTLAKNIQYF.

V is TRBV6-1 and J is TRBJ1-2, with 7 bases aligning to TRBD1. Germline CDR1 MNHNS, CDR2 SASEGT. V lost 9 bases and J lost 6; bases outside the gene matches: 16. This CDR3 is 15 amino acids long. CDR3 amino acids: CARGGRENLRDGYTF. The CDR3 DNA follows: TGTGCCAGAGGGGGCAGGGAAAACCTTCGAGATGGCTACACCTTC.

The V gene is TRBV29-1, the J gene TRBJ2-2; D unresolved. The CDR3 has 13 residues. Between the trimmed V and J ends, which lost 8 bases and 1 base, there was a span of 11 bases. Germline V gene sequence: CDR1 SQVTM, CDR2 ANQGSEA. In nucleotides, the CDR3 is TGCAGCCACAGAGTGGGGAACACCGGGGAGCTGTTTTTT. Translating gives CSHRVGNTGELFF.

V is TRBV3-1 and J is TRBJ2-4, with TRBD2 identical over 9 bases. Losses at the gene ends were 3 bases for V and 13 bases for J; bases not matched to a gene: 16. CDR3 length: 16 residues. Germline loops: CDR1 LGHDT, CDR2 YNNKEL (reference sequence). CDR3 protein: CASSQVETSGSNEQYF. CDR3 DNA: TGTGCCAGCAGCCAGGTGGAGACTAGCGGATCCAATGAGCAGTACTTC.

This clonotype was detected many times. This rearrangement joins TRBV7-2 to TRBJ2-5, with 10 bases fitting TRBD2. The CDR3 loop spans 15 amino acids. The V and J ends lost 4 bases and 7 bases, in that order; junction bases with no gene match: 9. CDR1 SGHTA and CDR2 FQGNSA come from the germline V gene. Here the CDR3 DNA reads TGTGCCAGCAGCTCCTTAGGCGTAGCGGGAGGGACCCAGTACTTC. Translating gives CASSSLGVAGGTQYF.

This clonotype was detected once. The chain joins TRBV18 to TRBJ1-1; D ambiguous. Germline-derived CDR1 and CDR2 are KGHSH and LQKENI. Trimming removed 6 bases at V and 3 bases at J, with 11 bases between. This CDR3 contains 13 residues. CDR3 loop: CASSRGRDTEAFF. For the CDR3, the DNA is TGTGCCAGCTCGCGGGGTAGGGACACTGAAGCTTTCTTT.